The 20 T cell receptor beta chains below were found in one sample sequenced in a study of blood T cell repertoires in COVID-19. Sequenced by immunoSEQ multiplex PCR; TCRdb stores in-frame clones only, minus some. Seen here are approximately 130,000 clones, roughly four fifths observed once, and the top ten hold over 15%. The sequenced sample was PBMCs or T cells enriched from blood (not recorded which). The receptor source for this set is a man aged 25 to 45 who had recovered from COVID-19.

CDR3 protein: CASQGHNTEAFF. Here the CDR3 DNA reads TGTGCCTCACAGGGTCATAACACTGAAGCTTTCTTT. This sequence joins TRBV30 and TRBJ1-1; D is perhaps TRBD1 (6 bases). Trimming pared 7 bases from V and 2 bases from J, leaving 11 bases between. The CDR3 has 12 amino acids. Germline CDR1 reads GTSNPN; CDR2 reads SVGIG (reference sequence).

J is TRBJ2-3 and V is TRBV5-4; D might be TRBD2 (7 bases). From germline, CDR1 is SGHNT and CDR2 YYREEE (reference sequence). The V gene lost 6 bases and the J gene lost 6 bases, with 17 bases spanning the gap. The CDR3 loop spans 14 amino acids. This chain's CDR3 is CASTWGGAGDTQYF. CDR3 coding DNA: TGTGCCAGCACCTGGGGGGGGGCTGGGGATACGCAGTATTTT.

The genes are TRBV2 and TRBJ2-1; tentatively, D is TRBD1 (7 bases). Per the germline V gene, CDR1 is SNHLY and CDR2 is FYNNEI. The CDR3 runs to 16 residues. Trimming took off 3 bases at V and 0 bases at J, with 12 bases between the two ends. CDR3 sequence (DNA): TGTGCCAGCAGTGAGTCAGGGGGGAGCTCCTACAATGAGCAGTTCTTC. Protein sequence: CASSESGGSSYNEQFF.

The rearrangement joins TRBV12-5 to TRBJ1-6; 7 positions agree with TRBD1. The trim removed 5 bases at V and 8 bases at J, leaving 3 bases unmatched. Germline V gene data show CDR1 as LGHNT and CDR2 as FRNRAP. The CDR3 runs 13 residues. This chain's CDR3 is CASGRQGDSPLHF. The CDR3 DNA reads TGTGCTAGTGGTCGACAGGGTGATTCACCCCTCCACTTT.

J is TRBJ2-7 and V is TRBV3-1 (or the pseudogene TRBV3-2); the D gene is possibly TRBD1 (6 bases). CDR3 length: 14 amino acids. Trimming shortened V by 4 bases and J by 0 bases, and 10 bases separated the two germline ends. Germline V lookup: CDR1 LGHDT, CDR2 YNNKEL (reference sequence). CDR3 in amino acids: CASSPDSSSYEQYF. CDR3 nucleotide sequence: TGTGCCAGCAGCCCGGACAGTAGCTCCTACGAGCAGTACTTC.

This sequence joins TRBV2 and TRBJ2-1, with TRBD2 matching 10 bases. V was pared by 3 bases and J by 8 bases, with 7 bases of the junction left unmatched. Germline values: CDR1 SNHLY, CDR2 FYNNEI. This CDR3 is 15 amino acids long. CDR3 coding DNA: TGTGCCAGCAGTGATAGGGCTAGCGGGGGTGATGAGCAGTTCTTC. Its protein is CASSDRASGGDEQFF.

The chain joins TRBV3-1 (or the pseudogene TRBV3-2) to TRBJ2-5; D gene unclear. This CDR3 spans 12 amino acids. Germline V gene sequence: CDR1 LGHDT, CDR2 YNNKEL (reference sequence). Trimming took 3 bases from V and 2 from J, leaving 4 bases between them. The CDR3 is CASSHRQETQYF. As DNA, the CDR3 is TGTGCCAGCAGCCACCGTCAAGAGACCCAGTACTTC.

The chain joins TRBV27 to TRBJ1-1; tentatively, D is TRBD1 (6 bases). V lost 8 bases to trimming and J lost 4 bases, with 14 bases between them. CDR3 length: 13 amino acids. CDR1 MNHEY and CDR2 SMNVEV come from the germline V gene (reference sequence). The CDR3 DNA is TGTGCCAGCTTCGAGGGCAGGGGCACTGAAGCTTTCTTT. Translating gives CASFEGRGTEAFF.

The rearrangement joins TRBV16 to TRBJ2-7, with D unclear. V was shortened by 4 bases and J by 3 bases, with 10 bases between the two germline ends. The CDR3 covers 13 residues. Germline V gene sequence: CDR1 KGHSY, CDR2 FQNENV. The CDR3 reads CASSLAGVYEQYV. The DNA for the CDR3 is TGTGCCAGCAGCCTGGCAGGCGTCTACGAGCAGTACGTC.

The chain is built from TRBV6-2 or TRBV6-3 and TRBJ1-4, with 9 bases fitting TRBD1. The CDR3 runs 15 residues. V shed 4 bases, J shed 5 bases, and the junction held 5 bases outside the gene matches. Germline CDR1 reads MNHEY; CDR2 reads SVGEGT. CDR3 sequence: CASSSMTGGNEKLFF. Here the CDR3 DNA reads TGTGCCAGCAGTTCCATGACAGGGGGGAATGAAAAACTGTTTTTT.

V and J are TRBV12-3 or TRBV12-4 and TRBJ1-3; no clear D. The CDR3 length is 12 residues. Trimming left V 6 bases short and J 0 bases short, with 3 bases between. This chain's CDR3 is CASRRSGNTIYF. DNA of the CDR3: TGTGCCAGCAGGCGCTCTGGAAACACCATATATTTT.

The table lists this clone with a count of one. The chain is built from TRBV3-1 (or the pseudogene TRBV3-2) and TRBJ2-3; D is perhaps TRBD2 (7 bases). With 4 bases removed from V and 1 base from J, the gap between germline ends came to 12 bases. The germline gives CDR1 LGHDT, CDR2 YNNKEL (reference sequence). CDR3 length: 15 amino acids. CDR3: CASSPRGAGTDTQYF. CDR3 in DNA: TGTGCCAGCAGCCCCCGGGGGGCCGGCACAGATACGCAGTATTTT.

V is TRBV27 and J is TRBJ1-2; 8 positions match TRBD1. Unmatched junction bases numbered 12, after V lost 5 bases and J lost 7 bases. The length of the CDR3 is 15 residues. The germline gives CDR1 MNHEY, CDR2 SMNVEV (reference sequence). As DNA, the CDR3 is TGTGCCAGCAGTCAGCGCGGACAGGGTAGGGGTGGCTACACCTTC. Translating gives CASSQRGQGRGGYTF.

V gene TRBV6-4 combines with J gene TRBJ1-3, with TRBD1 matching 8 bases. The CDR3 is 14 residues long. Germline CDR1 reads MRHNA; CDR2 reads SNTAGT. After removal of 4 bases from V and 5 bases from J, the junction contained 4 bases not matched to a gene. The CDR3 sequence: CASSGTGNRNTIYF. DNA for the CDR3: TGTGCCAGCAGTGGGACAGGGAATAGAAACACCATATATTTT.

The chain links TRBV20-1 to TRBJ2-3; no firm D call. This CDR3 region has 10 residues. V lost 6 bases and J lost 2, with 3 bases in between. Germline lookup yields CDR1 DFQATT and CDR2 SNEGSKA (reference sequence). The CDR3 loop is CSAHTDTQYF. The CDR3 coding sequence is TGCAGTGCCCACACAGATACGCAGTATTTT.

The gene calls are TRBV27 and TRBJ2-3; 9 bases line up with TRBD2. The germline V gene encodes CDR1 MNHEY and CDR2 SMNVEV (reference sequence). Trimming at V came to 6 bases and at J to 0 bases, leaving 7 bases not matched to a gene. The CDR3 is 16 amino acids. The CDR3 DNA sequence: TGTGCCAGCAGCCGTTGGACTAGCGCTAGCACAGATACGCAGTATTTT. This translates into CASSRWTSASTDTQYF.

The chain recombines TRBV28 with TRBJ1-5; a weak D match, TRBD1 (5 bases). V lost 6 bases and J 3 bases, leaving 12 bases between the germline ends. The CDR3 loop spans 14 amino acids. Germline values: CDR1 MDHEN, CDR2 SYDVKM. CDR3 nucleotides: TGTGCCAGCAGCCGGGGGACGGACAATCAGCCCCAGCATTTT. Protein product: CASSRGTDNQPQHF.

V usage is TRBV2 and J usage is TRBJ1-5; D perhaps matches TRBD1 (6 bases). This CDR3 is 15 amino acids long. In germline, CDR1 is SNHLY, CDR2 FYNNEI. Trimming took 1 base from V and 5 from J, leaving 12 bases between them. The CDR3 reads CASSEDRQAYQPQHF. The CDR3 DNA reads as TGTGCCAGCAGTGAAGATCGACAGGCATATCAGCCCCAGCATTTT.

J is TRBJ2-5 and V is TRBV19, with D possibly being TRBD2 (6 bases). V was clipped by 7 bases and J by 2 bases, with 14 bases between them. The CDR3 is made up of 14 amino acids. Germline lookup yields CDR1 LNHDA and CDR2 SQIVND (reference sequence). CDR3 DNA: TGTGCCAGTAATAACGGCGGGGCACAAGAGACCCAGTACTTC. Translation: CASNNGGAQETQYF.

The chain joins TRBV6-5 to TRBJ2-2; D is possibly TRBD1 (6 bases). The germline V gene has CDR1 MNHEY and CDR2 SVGAGI. With 4 bases removed from V and 3 bases from J, the gap between germline ends came to 9 bases. This CDR3 is 14 amino acids long. CDR3 residues: CASSSQGHTGELFF. The CDR3 nucleotides are TGTGCCAGCAGTTCCCAGGGGCACACCGGGGAGCTGTTTTTT.